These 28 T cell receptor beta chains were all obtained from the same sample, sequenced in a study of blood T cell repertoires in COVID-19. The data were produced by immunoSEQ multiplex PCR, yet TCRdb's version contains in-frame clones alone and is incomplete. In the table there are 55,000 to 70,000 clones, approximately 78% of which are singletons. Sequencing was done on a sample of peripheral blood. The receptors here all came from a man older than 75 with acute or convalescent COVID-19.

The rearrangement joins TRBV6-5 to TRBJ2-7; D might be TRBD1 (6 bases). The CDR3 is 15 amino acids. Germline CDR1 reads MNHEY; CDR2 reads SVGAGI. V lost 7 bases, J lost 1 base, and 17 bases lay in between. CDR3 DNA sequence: TGTGCCAGCAATAAATTGGACAGTCTTTCCTACGAGCAGTACTTC. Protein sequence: CASNKLDSLSYEQYF.

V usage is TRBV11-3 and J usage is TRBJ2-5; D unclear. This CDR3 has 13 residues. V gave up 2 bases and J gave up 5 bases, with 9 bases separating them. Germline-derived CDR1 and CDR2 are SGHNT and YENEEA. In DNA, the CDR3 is TGTGCCAGCAGCTTATGGAGTGGCGAGACCCAGTACTTC. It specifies CASSLWSGETQYF.

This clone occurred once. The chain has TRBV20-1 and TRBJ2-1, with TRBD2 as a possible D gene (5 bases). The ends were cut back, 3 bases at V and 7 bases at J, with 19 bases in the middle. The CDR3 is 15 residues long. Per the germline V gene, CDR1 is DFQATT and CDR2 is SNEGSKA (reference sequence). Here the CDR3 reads CSASRPGLPGNEQFF. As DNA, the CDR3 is TGCAGTGCTAGTCGACCTGGACTGCCGGGGAATGAGCAGTTCTTC.

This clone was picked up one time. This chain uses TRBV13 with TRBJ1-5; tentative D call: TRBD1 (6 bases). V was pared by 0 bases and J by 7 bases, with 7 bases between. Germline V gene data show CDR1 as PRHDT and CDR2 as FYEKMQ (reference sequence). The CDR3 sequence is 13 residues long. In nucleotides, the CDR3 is TGTGCCAGCAGCTTAGGAAGGGGGCAGCCCCAGCATTTT. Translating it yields CASSLGRGQPQHF.

The CDR3 DNA sequence: TGTGCCAGTAGTTGGGGTGGTAGCGGGGGCCCCACCGGGGAGCTGTTTTTT. Amino acids: CASSWGGSGGPTGELFF. The V call is TRBV19, the J call TRBJ2-2; 9 nucleotides match TRBD2. Per germline, CDR1 LNHDA and CDR2 SQIVND (reference sequence). The CDR3 runs to 17 residues. With V trimmed by 5 bases and J by 4 bases, 11 bases remained unmatched.

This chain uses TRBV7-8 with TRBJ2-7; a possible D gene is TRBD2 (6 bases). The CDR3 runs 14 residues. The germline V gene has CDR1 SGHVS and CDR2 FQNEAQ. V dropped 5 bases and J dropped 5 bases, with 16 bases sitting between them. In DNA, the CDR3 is TGTGCCAGCAGCCCTATCAGAGTAGCGGACGAGCAGTACTTC. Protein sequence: CASSPIRVADEQYF.

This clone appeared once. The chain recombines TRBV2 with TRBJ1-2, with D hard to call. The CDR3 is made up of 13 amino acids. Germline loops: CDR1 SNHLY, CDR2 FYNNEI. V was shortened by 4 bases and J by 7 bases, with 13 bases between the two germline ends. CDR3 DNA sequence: TGTGCCAGCAGTGTCGGGGTCATGAGTGGCTACACCTTC. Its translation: CASSVGVMSGYTF.

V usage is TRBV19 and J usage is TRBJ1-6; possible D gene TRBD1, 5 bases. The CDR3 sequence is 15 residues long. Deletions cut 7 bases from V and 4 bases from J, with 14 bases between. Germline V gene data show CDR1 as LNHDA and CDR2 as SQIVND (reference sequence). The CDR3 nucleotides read TGTGCCAGTACCAATCTGGGGGGGTATAATTCACCCCTCCACTTT. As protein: CASTNLGGYNSPLHF.

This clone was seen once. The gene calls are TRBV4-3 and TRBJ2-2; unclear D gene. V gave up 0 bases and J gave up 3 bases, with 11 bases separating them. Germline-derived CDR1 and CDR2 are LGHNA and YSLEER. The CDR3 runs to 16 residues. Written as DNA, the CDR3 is TGCGCCAGCAGCCAAGATTGGAGCATGGACACCGGGGAGCTGTTTTTT. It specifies CASSQDWSMDTGELFF.

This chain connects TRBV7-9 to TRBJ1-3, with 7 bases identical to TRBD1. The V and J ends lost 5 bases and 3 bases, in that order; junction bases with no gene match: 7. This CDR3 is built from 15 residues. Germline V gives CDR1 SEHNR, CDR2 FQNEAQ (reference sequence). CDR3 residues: CASSPGQNIGNTIYF. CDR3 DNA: TGTGCCAGCAGCCCGGGACAGAATATTGGAAACACCATATATTTT.

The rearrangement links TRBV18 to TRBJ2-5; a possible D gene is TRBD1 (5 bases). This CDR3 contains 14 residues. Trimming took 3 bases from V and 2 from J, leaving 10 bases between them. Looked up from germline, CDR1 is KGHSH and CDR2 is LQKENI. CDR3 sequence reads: CASSPERGQETQYF. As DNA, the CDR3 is TGTGCCAGCTCACCCGAAAGGGGACAAGAGACCCAGTACTTC.

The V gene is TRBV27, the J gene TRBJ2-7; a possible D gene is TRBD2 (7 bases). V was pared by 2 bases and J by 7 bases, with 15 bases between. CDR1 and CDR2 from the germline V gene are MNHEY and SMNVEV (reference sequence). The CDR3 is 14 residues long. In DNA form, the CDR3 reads TGTGCCAGCAGTTTACCGGGGGGCCTTCGGGAGCAGTACTTC. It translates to CASSLPGGLREQYF.

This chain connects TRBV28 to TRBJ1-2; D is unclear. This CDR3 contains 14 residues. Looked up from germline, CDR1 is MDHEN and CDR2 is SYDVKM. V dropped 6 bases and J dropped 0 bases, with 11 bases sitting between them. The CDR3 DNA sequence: TGTGCCAGCAGACAGCAGGTTCCTAACTATGGCTACACCTTC. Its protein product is CASRQQVPNYGYTF.

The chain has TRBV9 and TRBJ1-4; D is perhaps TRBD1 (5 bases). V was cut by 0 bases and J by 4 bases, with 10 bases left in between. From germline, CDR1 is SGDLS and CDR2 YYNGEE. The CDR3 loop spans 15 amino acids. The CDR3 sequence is CASSVVGASNEKLFF. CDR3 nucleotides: TGTGCCAGCAGCGTAGTAGGGGCTAGTAATGAAAAACTGTTTTTT. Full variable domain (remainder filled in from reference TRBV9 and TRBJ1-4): DSGVTQTPKHLITATGQRVTLRCSPRSGDLSVYWYQQSLDQGLQFLIQYYNGEERAKGNILERFSAQQFPDLHSELNLSSLELGDSALYFCASSVVGASNEKLFFGSGTQLSVL.

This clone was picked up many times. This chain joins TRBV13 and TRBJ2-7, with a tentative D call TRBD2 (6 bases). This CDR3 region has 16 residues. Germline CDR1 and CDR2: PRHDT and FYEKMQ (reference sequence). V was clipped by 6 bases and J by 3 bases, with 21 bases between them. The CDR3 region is CASRYRLGGSSYEQYF. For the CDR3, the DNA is TGTGCCAGCAGATACCGGCTGGGAGGATCGAGCTACGAGCAGTACTTC.

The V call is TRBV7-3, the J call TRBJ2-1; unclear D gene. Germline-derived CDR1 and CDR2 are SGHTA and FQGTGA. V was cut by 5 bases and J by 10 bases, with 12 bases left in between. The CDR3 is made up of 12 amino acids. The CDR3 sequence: CASSTTSAEQFF. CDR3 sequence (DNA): TGTGCCAGCAGCACAACCTCAGCGGAGCAGTTCTTC.

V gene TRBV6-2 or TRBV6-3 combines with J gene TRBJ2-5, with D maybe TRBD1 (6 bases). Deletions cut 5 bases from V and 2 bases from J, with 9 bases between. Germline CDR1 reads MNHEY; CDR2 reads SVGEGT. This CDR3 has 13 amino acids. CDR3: CASSGTYQETQYF. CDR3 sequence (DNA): TGTGCCAGCAGTGGGACATATCAAGAGACCCAGTACTTC.

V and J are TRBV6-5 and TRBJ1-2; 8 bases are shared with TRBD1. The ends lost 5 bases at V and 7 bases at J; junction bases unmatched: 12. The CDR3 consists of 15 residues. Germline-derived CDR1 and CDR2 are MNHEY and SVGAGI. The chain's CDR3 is CASSTGQGGKLGYTF. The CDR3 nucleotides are TGTGCCAGCAGTACAGGACAGGGAGGGAAGCTTGGCTACACCTTC.

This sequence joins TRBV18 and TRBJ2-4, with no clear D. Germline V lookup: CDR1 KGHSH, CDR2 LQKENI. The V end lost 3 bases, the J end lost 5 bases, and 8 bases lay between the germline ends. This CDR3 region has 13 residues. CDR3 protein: CASSPLMENIQYF. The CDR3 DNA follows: TGTGCCAGCTCACCCCTAATGGAAAACATTCAGTACTTC.

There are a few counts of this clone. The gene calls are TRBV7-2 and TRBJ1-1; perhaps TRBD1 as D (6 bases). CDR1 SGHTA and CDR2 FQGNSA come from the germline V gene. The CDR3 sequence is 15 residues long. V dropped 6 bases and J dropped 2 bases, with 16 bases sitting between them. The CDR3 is CASSLMGASNTEAFF. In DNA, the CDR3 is TGTGCCAGCAGTTTGATGGGGGCCTCTAACACTGAAGCTTTCTTT.

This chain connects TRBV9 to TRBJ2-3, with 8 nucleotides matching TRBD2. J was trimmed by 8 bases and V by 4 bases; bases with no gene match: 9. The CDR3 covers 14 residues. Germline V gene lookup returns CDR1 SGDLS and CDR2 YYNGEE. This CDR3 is CASSPDGGAGTQYF. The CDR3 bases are TGTGCCAGCAGCCCGGACGGGGGGGCTGGTACGCAGTATTTT.

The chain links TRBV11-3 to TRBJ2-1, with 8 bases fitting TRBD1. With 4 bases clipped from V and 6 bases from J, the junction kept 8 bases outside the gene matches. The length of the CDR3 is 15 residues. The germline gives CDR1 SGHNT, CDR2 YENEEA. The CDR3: CASSSAGTGINEQFF. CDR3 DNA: TGTGCCAGCAGCTCCGCCGGGACAGGCATCAATGAGCAGTTCTTC. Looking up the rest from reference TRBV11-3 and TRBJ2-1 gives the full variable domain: EAGVVQSPRYKIIEKKQPVAFWCNPISGHNTLYWYLQNLGQGPELLIRYENEEAVDDSQLPKDRFSAERLKGVDSTLKIQPAELGDSAVYLCASSSAGTGINEQFFGPGTRLTVL.

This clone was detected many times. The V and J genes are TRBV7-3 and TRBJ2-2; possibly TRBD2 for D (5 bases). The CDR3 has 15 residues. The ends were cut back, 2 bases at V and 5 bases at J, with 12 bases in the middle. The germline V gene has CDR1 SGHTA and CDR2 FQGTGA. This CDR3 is CASSLSGIGTGELFF. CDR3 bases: TGTGCCAGCAGCTTATCCGGGATAGGGACCGGGGAGCTGTTTTTT.

The CDR3 is CASSNTGIYGYTF. The CDR3 nucleotides read TGTGCCAGCAGCAATACAGGGATCTATGGCTACACCTTC. The chain employs TRBV5-4 and TRBJ1-2, with a tentative D call TRBD1 (6 bases). There are 13 residues in the CDR3. The V end lost 4 bases, the J end lost 4 bases, and 11 bases lay between the germline ends. The germline V gene encodes CDR1 SGHNT and CDR2 YYREEE (reference sequence). Supplemented by reference TRBV5-4 and TRBJ1-2, the full variable domain reads ETGVTQSPTHLIKTRGQQVTLRCSSQSGHNTVSWYQQALGQGPQFIFQYYREEENGRGNFPPRFSGLQFPNYSSELNVNALELDDSALYLCASSNTGIYGYTFGSGTRLTVV.

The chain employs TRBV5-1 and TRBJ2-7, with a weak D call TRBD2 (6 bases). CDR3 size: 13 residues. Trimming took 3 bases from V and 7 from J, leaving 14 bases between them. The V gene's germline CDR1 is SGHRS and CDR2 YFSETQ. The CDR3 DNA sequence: TGCGCCAGCAGCTGGGACTCCCCCAGGGAGCAGTACTTC. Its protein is CASSWDSPREQYF.

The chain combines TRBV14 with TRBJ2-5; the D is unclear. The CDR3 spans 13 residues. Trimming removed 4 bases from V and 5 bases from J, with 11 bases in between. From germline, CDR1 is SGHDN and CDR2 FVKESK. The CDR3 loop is CASSRRNRETQYF. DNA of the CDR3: TGTGCCAGCAGCCGAAGAAACCGGGAGACCCAGTACTTC.

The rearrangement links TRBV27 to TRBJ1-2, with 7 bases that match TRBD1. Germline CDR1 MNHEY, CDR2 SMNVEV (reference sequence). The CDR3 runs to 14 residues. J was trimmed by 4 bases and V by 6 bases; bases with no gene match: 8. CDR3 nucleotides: TGTGCCAGCAGCCACCGACAGGGCAGCTATGGCTACACCTTC. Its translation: CASSHRQGSYGYTF.

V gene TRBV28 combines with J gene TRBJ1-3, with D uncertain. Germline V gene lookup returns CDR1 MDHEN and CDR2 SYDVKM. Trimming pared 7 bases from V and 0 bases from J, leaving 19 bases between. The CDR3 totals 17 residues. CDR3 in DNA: TGTGCCAGCACCTTCGCCCCCTGGCTGAACTCTGGAAACACCATATATTTT. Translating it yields CASTFAPWLNSGNTIYF.